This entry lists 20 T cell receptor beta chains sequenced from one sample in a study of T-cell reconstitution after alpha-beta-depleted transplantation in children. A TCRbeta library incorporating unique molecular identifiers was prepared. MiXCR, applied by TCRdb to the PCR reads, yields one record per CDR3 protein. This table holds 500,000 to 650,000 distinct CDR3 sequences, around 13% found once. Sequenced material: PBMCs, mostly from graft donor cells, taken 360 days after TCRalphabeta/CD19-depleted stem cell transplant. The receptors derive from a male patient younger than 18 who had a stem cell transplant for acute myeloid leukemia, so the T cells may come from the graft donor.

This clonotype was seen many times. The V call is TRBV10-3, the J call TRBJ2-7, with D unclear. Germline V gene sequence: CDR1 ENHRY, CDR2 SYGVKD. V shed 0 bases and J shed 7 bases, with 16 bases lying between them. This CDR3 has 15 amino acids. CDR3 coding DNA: TGTGCCATCAGTGAGTCGGGCCCCCCCCTCTTAGAGCAGTACTTC. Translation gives CAISESGPPLLEQYF.

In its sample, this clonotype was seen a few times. CDR3 DNA: TGCGCCAGCAGCTTGGCCGAGTCACAGTTTAGCTACGAGCAGTACTTC. This translates into CASSLAESQFSYEQYF. The V and J genes are TRBV5-1 and TRBJ2-7; D remains unclear. CDR1 SGHRS and CDR2 YFSETQ come from the germline V gene. V lost 0 bases and J 3 bases, leaving 16 bases between the germline ends. This CDR3 is built from 16 residues.

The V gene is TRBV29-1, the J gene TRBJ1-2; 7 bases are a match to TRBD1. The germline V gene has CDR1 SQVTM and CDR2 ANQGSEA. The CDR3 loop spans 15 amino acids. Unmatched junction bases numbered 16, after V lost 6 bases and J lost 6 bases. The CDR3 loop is CSVQLLVQGGDGYTF. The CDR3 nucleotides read TGCAGCGTCCAACTCCTAGTCCAGGGGGGTGATGGCTACACCTTC.

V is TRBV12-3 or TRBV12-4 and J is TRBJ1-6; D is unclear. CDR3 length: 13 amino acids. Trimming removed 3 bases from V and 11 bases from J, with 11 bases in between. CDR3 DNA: TGTGCCAGCAGTTTGATGTCTGTGGCACCCCTCCACTTT. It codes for CASSLMSVAPLHF.

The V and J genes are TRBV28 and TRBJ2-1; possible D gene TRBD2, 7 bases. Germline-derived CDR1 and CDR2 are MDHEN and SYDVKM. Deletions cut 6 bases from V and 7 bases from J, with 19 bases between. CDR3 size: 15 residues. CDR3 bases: TGTGCCAGCAGACAAGGGGGAGGGCCCTGGAATGAGCAGTTCTTC. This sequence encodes CASRQGGGPWNEQFF.

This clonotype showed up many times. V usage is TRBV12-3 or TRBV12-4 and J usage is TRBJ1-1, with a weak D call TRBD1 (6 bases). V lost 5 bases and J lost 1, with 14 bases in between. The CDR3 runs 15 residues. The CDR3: CASSDPSGQNTEAFF. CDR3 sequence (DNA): TGTGCCAGCAGTGACCCTTCGGGACAGAACACTGAAGCTTTCTTT.

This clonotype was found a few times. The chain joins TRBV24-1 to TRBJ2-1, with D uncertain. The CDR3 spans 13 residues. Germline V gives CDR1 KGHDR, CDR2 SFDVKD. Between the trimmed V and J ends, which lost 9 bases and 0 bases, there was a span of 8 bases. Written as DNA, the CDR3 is TGTGCCACCTCATCGGTCTCCTACAATGAGCAGTTCTTC. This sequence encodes CATSSVSYNEQFF.

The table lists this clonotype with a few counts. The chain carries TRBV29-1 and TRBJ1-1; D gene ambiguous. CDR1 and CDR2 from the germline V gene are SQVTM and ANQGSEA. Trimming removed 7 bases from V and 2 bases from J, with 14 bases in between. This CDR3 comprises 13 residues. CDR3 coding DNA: TGCAGCGCCCTCAGCTTCCCCAACACTGAAGCTTTCTTT. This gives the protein CSALSFPNTEAFF.

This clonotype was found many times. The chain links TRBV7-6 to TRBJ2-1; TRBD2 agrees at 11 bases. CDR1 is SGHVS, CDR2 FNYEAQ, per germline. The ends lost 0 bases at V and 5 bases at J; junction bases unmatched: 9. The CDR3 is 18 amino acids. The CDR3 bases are TGTGCCAGCAGCTTAGCGGCTAGCGGGGGGTTGCCAAACAATGAGCAGTTCTTC. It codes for CASSLAASGGLPNNEQFF.

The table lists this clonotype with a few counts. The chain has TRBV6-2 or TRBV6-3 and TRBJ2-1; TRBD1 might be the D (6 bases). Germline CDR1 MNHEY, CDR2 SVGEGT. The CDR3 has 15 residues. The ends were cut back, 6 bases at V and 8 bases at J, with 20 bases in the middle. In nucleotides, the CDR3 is TGTGCCAGCAGCCTACAGGGTACAAGGTTCCATGAGCAGTTCTTC. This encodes CASSLQGTRFHEQFF.

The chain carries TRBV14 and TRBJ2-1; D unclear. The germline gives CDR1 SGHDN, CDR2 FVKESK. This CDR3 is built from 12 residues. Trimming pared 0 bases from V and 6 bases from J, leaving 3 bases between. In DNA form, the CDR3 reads TGTGCCAGCAGCCAAGACAGCAATGAGCAGTTCTTC. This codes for CASSQDSNEQFF.

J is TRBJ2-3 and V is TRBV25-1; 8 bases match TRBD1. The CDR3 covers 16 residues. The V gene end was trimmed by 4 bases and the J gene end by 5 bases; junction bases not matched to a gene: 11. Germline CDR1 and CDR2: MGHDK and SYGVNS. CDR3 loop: CASSVHAGGFGDTQYF. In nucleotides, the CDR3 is TGTGCCAGCAGTGTCCATGCAGGGGGCTTTGGAGATACGCAGTATTTT.

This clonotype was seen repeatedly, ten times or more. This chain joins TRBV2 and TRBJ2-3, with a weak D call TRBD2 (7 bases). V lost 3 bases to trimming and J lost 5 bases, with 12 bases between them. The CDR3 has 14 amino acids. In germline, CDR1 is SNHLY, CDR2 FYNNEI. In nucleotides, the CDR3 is TGTGCCAGCAGTGACGAAGGGGGGGAAGATACGCAGTATTTT. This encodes CASSDEGGEDTQYF.

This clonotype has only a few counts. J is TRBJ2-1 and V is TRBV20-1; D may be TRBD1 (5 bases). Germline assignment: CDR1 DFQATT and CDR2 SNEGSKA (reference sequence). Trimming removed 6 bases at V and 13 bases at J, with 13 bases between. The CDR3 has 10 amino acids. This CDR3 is CSALGVGQFF. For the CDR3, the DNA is TGCAGTGCCCTAGGGGTTGGACAGTTCTTC.

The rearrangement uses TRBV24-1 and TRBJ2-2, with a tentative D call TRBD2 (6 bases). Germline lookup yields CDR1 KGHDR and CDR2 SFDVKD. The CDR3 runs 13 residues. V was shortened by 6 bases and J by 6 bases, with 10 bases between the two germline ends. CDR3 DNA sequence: TGTGCCACCAGTCGACCGGGGGCCGGGGAGCTGTTTTTT. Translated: CATSRPGAGELFF.

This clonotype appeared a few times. The CDR3 DNA reads as TGTGCCAGCAGCTTATCTCACGGGAGGGCGGAGAACTCCTACAATGAGCAGTTCTTC. It codes for CASSLSHGRAENSYNEQFF. The chain links TRBV11-1 to TRBJ2-1, with 8 bases lining up with TRBD2. Germline lookup yields CDR1 SGHAT and CDR2 FQDESV (reference sequence). The junction had 12 bases not matched to a gene; V was cut back by 2 bases and J by 0 bases. The CDR3 runs 19 residues.

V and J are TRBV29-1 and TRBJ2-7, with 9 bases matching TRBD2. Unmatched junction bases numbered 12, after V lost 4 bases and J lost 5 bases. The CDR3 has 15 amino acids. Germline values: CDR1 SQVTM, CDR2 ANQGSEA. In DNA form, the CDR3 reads TGCAGCGTTGCTCTCATGGCGGGAGGGGAGCACGAGCAGTACTTC. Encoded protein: CSVALMAGGEHEQYF.

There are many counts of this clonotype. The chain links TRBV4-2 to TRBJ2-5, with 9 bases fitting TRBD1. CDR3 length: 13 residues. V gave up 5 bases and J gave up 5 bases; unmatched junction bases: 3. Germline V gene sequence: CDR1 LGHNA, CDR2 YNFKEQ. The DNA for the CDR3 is TGTGCCAGCAGCGAAGGACAGGGGGAGACCCAGTACTTC. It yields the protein CASSEGQGETQYF.

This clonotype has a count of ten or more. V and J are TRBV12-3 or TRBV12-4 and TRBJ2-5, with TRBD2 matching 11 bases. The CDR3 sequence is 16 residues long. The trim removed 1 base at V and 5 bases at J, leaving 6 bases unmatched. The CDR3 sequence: CASSLELAGVVETQYF. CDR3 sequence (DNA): TGTGCCAGCAGTTTAGAACTAGCGGGAGTGGTGGAGACCCAGTACTTC.

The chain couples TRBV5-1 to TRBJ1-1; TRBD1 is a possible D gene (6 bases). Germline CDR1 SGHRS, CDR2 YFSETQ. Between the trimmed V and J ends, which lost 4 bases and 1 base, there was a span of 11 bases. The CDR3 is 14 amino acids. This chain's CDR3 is CASSRTVSNTEAFF. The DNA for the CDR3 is TGCGCCAGCAGCCGGACAGTTTCGAACACTGAAGCTTTCTTT.